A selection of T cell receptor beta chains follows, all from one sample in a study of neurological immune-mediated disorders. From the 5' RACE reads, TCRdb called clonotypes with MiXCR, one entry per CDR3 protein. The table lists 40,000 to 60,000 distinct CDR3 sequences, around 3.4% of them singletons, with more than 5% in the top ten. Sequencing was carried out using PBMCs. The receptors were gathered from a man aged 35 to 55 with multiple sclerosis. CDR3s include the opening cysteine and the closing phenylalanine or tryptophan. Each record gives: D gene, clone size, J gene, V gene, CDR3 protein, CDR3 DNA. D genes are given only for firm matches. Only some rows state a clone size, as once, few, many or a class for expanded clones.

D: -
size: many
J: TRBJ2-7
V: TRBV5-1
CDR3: CASSLDVTRSSYEQYF
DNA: TGCGCCAGCAGCTTGGATGTGACGAGGAGCTCCTACGAGCAGTACTTC

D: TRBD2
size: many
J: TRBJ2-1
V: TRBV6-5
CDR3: CASSLLSGGTYNEQFF
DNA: TGTGCCAGCAGTCTCCTTAGCGGGGGAACTTACAATGAGCAGTTCTTC

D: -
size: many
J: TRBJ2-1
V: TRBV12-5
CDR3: CASGPIRTNEQFF
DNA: TGTGCTAGTGGTCCCATCCGAACCAATGAGCAGTTCTTC

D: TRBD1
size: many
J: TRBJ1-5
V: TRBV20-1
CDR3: CSARDGRGRTQPQHF
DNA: TGCAGTGCTAGAGATGGTAGGGGGCGAACTCAGCCCCAGCATTTT

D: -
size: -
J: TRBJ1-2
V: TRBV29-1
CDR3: CSVRPLTVNYGYTF
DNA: TGCAGCGTCCGCCCCCTGACAGTTAACTATGGCTACACCTTC

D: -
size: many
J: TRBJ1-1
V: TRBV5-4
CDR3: CASSLKGAGEAFF
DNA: TGTGCCAGCAGCTTGAAAGGGGCCGGTGAAGCTTTCTTT

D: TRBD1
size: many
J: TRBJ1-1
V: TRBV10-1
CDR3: CATFRTGVETEAFF
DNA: TGCGCCACGTTTCGGACAGGGGTCGAAACTGAAGCTTTCTTT

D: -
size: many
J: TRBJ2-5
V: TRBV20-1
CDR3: CSAPSSLGETQYF
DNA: TGCAGTGCTCCCTCGTCGTTAGGAGAGACCCAGTACTTC

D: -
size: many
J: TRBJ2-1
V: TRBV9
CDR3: CASSVTTYNEQFF
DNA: TGTGCCAGCAGCGTGACTACCTACAATGAGCAGTTCTTC

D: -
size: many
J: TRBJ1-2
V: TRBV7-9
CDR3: CASRVHSGGDGYTF
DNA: TGTGCCAGCCGGGTCCATTCGGGGGGCGATGGCTACACCTTC

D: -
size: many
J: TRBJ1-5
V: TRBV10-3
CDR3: CAIGGQELNQPQNF
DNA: TGTGCCATCGGAGGGCAGGAACTCAATCAGCCCCAGAATTTT

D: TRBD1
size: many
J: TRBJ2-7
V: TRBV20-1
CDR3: CSAARQGHGIEQYF
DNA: TGCAGTGCTGCCAGACAGGGCCACGGGATCGAGCAGTACTTC

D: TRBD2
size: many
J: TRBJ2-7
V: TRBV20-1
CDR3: CSASSLRMSGGNTPDEQYF
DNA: TGCAGTGCTAGTAGTCTGAGAATGAGCGGGGGGAATACTCCCGACGAGCAGTACTTC

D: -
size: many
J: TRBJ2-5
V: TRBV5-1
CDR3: CASSFGSQETQYF
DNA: TGCGCCAGCAGTTTCGGAAGCCAAGAGACCCAGTACTTC

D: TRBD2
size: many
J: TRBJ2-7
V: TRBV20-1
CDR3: CSASGLAGVYEQYF
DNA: TGCAGCGCCTCGGGACTAGCGGGGGTTTACGAGCAGTACTTC

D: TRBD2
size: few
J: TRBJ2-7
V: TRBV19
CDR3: CASSMGLDYEQYF
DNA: TGTGCCAGTAGTATGGGACTAGACTACGAGCAGTACTTC

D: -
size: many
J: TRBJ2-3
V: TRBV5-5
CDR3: CASSSLVLSTDTQYF
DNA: TGTGCCAGCAGCTCCCTCGTCCTTAGCACAGATACGCAGTATTTT

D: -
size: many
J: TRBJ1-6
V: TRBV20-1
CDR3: CSVGAGRNSPLHF
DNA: TGCAGTGTGGGGGCAGGGAGGAATTCACCCCTCCACTTT

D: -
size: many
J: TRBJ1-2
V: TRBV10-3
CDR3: CAISERQVNYGYTF
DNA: TGTGCCATCAGTGAACGACAGGTTAACTATGGCTACACCTTC

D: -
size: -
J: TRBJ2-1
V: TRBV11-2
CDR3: CASRSNRDTYEQFF
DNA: TGTGCCAGCAGATCGAACCGGGATACCTATGAGCAGTTCTTC

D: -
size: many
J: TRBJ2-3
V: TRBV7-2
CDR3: CASSLYLAGTADTQYF
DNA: TGTGCCAGCAGCTTGTACCTTGCGGGGACGGCAGATACGCAGTATTTT

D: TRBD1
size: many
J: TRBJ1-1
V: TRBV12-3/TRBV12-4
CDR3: CASSPQGGYTEAFF
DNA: TGTGCCAGCAGCCCCCAAGGGGGCTACACTGAAGCTTTCTTT

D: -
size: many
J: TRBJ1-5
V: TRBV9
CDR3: CASSVTGGSSPQHF
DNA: TGTGCCAGCAGCGTAACGGGGGGATCATCGCCCCAGCATTTT

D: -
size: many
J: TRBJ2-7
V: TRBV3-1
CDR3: CASSPHAGGEQYF
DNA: TGTGCCAGCAGCCCCCACGCCGGAGGCGAGCAGTACTTC

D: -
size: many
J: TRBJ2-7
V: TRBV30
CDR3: CAWSVQSLREQYF
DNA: TGTGCCTGGAGTGTACAGTCTTTGCGGGAGCAGTACTTC

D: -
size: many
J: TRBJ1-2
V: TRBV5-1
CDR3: CASSLEAARGFYGYTF
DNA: TGCGCCAGCAGCTTGGAAGCAGCAAGGGGGTTCTATGGCTACACCTTC

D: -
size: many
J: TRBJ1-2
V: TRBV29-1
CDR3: CSVEEGDSPNYGYTF
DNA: TGCAGCGTTGAAGAGGGGGACTCTCCTAACTATGGCTACACCTTC

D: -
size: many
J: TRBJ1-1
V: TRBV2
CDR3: CASWASNTEAFF
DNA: TGTGCCAGCTGGGCCTCGAACACTGAAGCTTTCTTT

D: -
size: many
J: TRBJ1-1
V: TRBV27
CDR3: CASSLEQGNTEAFF
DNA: TGTGCCAGCAGCCTTGAGCAGGGAAACACTGAAGCTTTCTTT

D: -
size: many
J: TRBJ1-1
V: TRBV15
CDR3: CATSTRTEAFF
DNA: TGTGCCACCAGCACGAGGACTGAAGCTTTCTTT

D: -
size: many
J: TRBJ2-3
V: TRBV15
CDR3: CATSVGTEDTDTQYF
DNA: TGTGCCACCAGCGTTGGGACGGAAGATACAGATACGCAGTATTTT

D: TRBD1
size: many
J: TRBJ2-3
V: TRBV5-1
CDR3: CASSSGQGGTDTQYF
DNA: TGCGCCAGCAGCTCCGGACAGGGAGGCACAGATACGCAGTATTTT

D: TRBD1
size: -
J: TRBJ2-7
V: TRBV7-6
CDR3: CASSLGPPGQELYEQYF
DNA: TGTGCCAGCAGCTTAGGCCCACCGGGACAGGAGTTGTACGAGCAGTACTTC

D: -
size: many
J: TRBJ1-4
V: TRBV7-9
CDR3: CASGSGTGGEKLFF
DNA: TGTGCCAGCGGGTCGGGGACGGGAGGTGAAAAACTGTTTTTT

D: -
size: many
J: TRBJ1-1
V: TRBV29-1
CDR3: CSVGGHNTEAFF
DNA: TGCAGCGTTGGGGGACACAACACTGAAGCTTTCTTT

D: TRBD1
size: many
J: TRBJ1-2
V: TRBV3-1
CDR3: CASSPGQGIGNGYTF
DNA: TGTGCCAGCAGCCCCGGACAGGGGATCGGTAACGGCTACACCTTC

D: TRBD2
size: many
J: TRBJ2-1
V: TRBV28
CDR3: CASSLSSGGAFNYNEQFF
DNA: TGTGCCAGCAGTTTATCTAGCGGGGGGGCGTTTAACTACAATGAGCAGTTCTTC

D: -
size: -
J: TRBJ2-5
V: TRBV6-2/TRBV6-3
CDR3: CASSYAAGWETQYF
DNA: TGTGCCAGCAGTTACGCGGCAGGGTGGGAGACCCAGTACTTC

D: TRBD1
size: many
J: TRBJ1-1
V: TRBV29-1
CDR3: CSVEGGQDTEAFF
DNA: TGCAGCGTCGAGGGGGGACAGGACACTGAAGCTTTCTTT

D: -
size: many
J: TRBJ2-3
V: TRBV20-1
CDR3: CSATQGRDTQYF
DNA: TGCAGTGCTACCCAAGGCAGGGATACGCAGTATTTT

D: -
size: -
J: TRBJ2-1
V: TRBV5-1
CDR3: CASSSYTRDEQFF
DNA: TGCGCCAGCAGCAGCTACACTAGGGATGAGCAGTTCTTC

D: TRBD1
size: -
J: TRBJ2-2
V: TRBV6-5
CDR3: CASSRGRDRVTTGELFF
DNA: TGTGCCAGCAGCCGGGGCCGGGACAGGGTTACCACCGGGGAGCTGTTTTTT

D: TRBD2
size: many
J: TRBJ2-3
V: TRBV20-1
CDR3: CSASLGLAGGTDTQYF
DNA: TGCAGTGCTAGCTTGGGACTAGCGGGGGGAACAGATACGCAGTATTTT

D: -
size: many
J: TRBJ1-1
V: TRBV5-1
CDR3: CASSFQGNTEAFF
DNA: TGCGCCAGCAGCTTTCAGGGGAACACTGAAGCTTTCTTT

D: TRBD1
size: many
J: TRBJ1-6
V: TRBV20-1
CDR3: CSARDRNSPLHF
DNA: TGCAGTGCTAGGGACAGGAATTCACCCCTCCACTTT

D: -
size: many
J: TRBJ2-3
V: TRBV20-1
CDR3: CSARDMGGLKDTQYF
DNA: TGCAGTGCTAGAGATATGGGGGGCCTAAAGGATACGCAGTATTTT